This entry lists 28 T cell receptor beta chains sequenced from one sample in a study of long-term antiretroviral therapy in people with HIV. An immunoSEQ assay, version v3.0, was performed at survey level. The protocol was immunoSEQ multiplex PCR, while the TCRdb copy is restricted to in-frame clones and leaves out a portion. In the table there are tens of thousands of clones, 75% to 90% of which are singletons. The material was unsorted PBMCs, obtained 0.3 years after starting antiretroviral therapy. These receptors originate from a man aged 35-49 years with HIV.

The chain employs TRBV7-8 and TRBJ2-7, with a tentative D call TRBD1 (7 bases). The V and J ends lost 1 base and 9 bases respectively, with 13 bases between them. Germline V gene sequence: CDR1 SGHVS, CDR2 FQNEAQ. The CDR3 loop spans 13 amino acids. The CDR3 DNA reads TGTGCCAGCAGCTTAGAGGAGGGGGCGGGGCAGTACTTC. Translation: CASSLEEGAGQYF. The variable domain in full, with the rest retrieved from reference TRBV7-8 and TRBJ2-7, is GAGVSQSPRYKVAKRGQDVALRCDPISGHVSLFWYQQALGQGPEFLTYFQNEAQLDKSGLPSDRFFAERPEGSVSTLKIQRTQQEDSAVYLCASSLEEGAGQYFGPGTRLTVT.

The J gene is TRBJ1-1, the V gene TRBV6-5; D is perhaps TRBD1 (5 bases). The CDR3 is 11 residues long. V lost 4 bases and J 5 bases, leaving 5 bases between the germline ends. Germline loops: CDR1 MNHEY, CDR2 SVGAGI. CDR3 coding DNA: TGTGCCAGCAGTTGGGGGACTGAAGCTTTCTTT. This encodes CASSWGTEAFF.

The genes are TRBV7-8 and TRBJ1-3; D remains unclear. The CDR3 length is 14 residues. Germline CDR1 is SGHVS and CDR2 is FQNEAQ. The germline V and J ends were trimmed by 8 bases and 0 bases, with 11 bases remaining between them. CDR3 amino acids: CASGRSHSGNTIYF. In DNA form, the CDR3 reads TGTGCCAGCGGCAGGTCCCACTCTGGAAACACCATATATTTT.

The chain employs TRBV18 and TRBJ1-2; 8 nucleotides match TRBD1. CDR1 and CDR2 (germline): KGHSH, LQKENI. The CDR3 totals 16 residues. Germline trimming cut 5 bases from V and 6 bases from J; bases unmatched to any gene: 14. The chain's CDR3 is CASSSYSGDRGNGYTF. DNA for the CDR3: TGTGCCAGCTCATCTTACTCCGGAGACAGGGGTAATGGCTACACCTTC.

This chain connects TRBV2 to TRBJ2-1; 8 bases agree with TRBD2. The germline V gene encodes CDR1 SNHLY and CDR2 FYNNEI. Trimming removed 2 bases from V and 3 bases from J; junction bases left unmatched: 6. This CDR3 spans 16 amino acids. Written as DNA, the CDR3 is TGTGCCAGCAGTGAACGGGGGGGGCAAATCTACAATGAGCAGTTCTTC. It encodes CASSERGGQIYNEQFF.

The chain employs TRBV25-1 and TRBJ2-5, with D maybe TRBD2 (7 bases). Trimming cost V 6 bases and J 4 bases, with 12 bases left between them. Germline loops: CDR1 MGHDK, CDR2 SYGVNS. The CDR3 is made up of 13 amino acids. CDR3 protein: CASSPRGGETQYF. CDR3 nucleotides: TGTGCCAGCAGCCCAAGGGGGGGAGAGACCCAGTACTTC.

The chain has TRBV2 and TRBJ2-3, with 8 bases aligning to TRBD2. V lost 10 bases to trimming and J lost 3 bases; unmatched junction nucleotides: 9. The germline V gene encodes CDR1 SNHLY and CDR2 FYNNEI. CDR3 size: 14 residues. The CDR3 loop is CATRRLANTDTQYF. CDR3 coding DNA: TGTGCCACCAGGCGACTAGCGAATACAGATACGCAGTATTTT. The complete variable domain, with remaining parts taken from reference TRBV2 and TRBJ2-3, reads EPEVTQTPSHQVTQMGQEVILRCVPISNHLYFYWYRQILGQKVEFLVSFYNNEISEKSEIFDDQFSVERPDGSNFTLKIRSTKLEDSAMYFCATRRLANTDTQYFGPGTRLTVL.

This clone was detected only a few times. V gene TRBV27 combines with J gene TRBJ2-7, with 10 bases aligning to TRBD1. CDR1 MNHEY and CDR2 SMNVEV come from the germline V gene (reference sequence). Trimming at V came to 5 bases and at J to 2 bases, leaving 6 bases not matched to a gene. The CDR3 extends over 15 amino acids. CDR3 coding DNA: TGTGCCAGCAGTGTTCCTGGGACAGGGGCCTACGAGCAGTACTTC. This encodes CASSVPGTGAYEQYF.

This clone was observed a handful of times. For the CDR3, the DNA is TGTGCCAGCAGCCCTACAGGGAGCTCCTACAATGAGCAGTTCTTC. Protein: CASSPTGSSYNEQFF. This sequence joins TRBV14 and TRBJ2-1, with a tentative D call TRBD1 (6 bases). The CDR3 runs to 15 residues. The V gene's germline CDR1 is SGHDN and CDR2 FVKESK. With 4 bases removed from V and 0 bases from J, the gap between germline ends came to 10 bases. Complete variable domain (other parts from reference TRBV14 and TRBJ2-1): EAGVTQFPSHSVIEKGQTVTLRCDPISGHDNLYWYRRVMGKEIKFLLHFVKESKQDESGMPNNRFLAERTGGTYSTLKVQPAELEDSGVYFCASSPTGSSYNEQFFGPGTRLTVL.

V gene TRBV10-3 combines with J gene TRBJ2-2, with 7 bases fitting TRBD2. CDR3 length: 14 amino acids. The V gene end was trimmed by 3 bases and the J gene end by 3 bases; junction bases not matched to a gene: 1. Germline CDR1 ENHRY, CDR2 SYGVKD. CDR3 sequence (DNA): TGTGCCATCAGTGACGCGGGGGACACCGGGGAGCTGTTTTTT. Its protein is CAISDAGDTGELFF.

This clone has a single count. The J gene is TRBJ1-3, the V gene TRBV9; 7 bases match TRBD1. Trimming cost V 7 bases and J 4 bases; bases outside gene matches: 5. CDR3 length: 13 residues. The germline V gene has CDR1 SGDLS and CDR2 YYNGEE. For the CDR3, the DNA is TGTGCCAGCGCGACAGGGATAGGAAACACCATATATTTT. This encodes CASATGIGNTIYF.

The chain uses TRBV18 and TRBJ1-4; the match to TRBD1 covers 7 bases. CDR3 length: 15 amino acids. Per the germline V gene, CDR1 is KGHSH and CDR2 is LQKENI. V lost 2 bases and J lost 4; bases outside the gene matches: 4. In DNA form, the CDR3 reads TGTGCCAGCTCACCATTGGGACAGATTAATGAAAAACTGTTTTTT. Amino acids: CASSPLGQINEKLFF.

This clone was observed once. Other DNA sequences from this sample encode an identical CDR3 as well. J is TRBJ1-1 and V is TRBV27; D unclear. The CDR3 sequence is 13 residues long. Between the trimmed V and J ends, which lost 5 bases and 1 base, there was a span of 8 bases. Germline CDR1 reads MNHEY; CDR2 reads SMNVEV (reference sequence). The CDR3 coding sequence is TGTGCCAGCAGTCTGCAGCGGAACACTGAAGCTTTCTTT. The encoded protein is CASSLQRNTEAFF.

Only a few counts were recorded for this clone. The gene calls are TRBV6-9 and TRBJ1-5, with no clear D. Germline CDR1 is MNHGY and CDR2 is SVAAGI. The V and J ends lost 8 bases and 3 bases respectively, with 8 bases between them. The CDR3 extends over 12 amino acids. CDR3 protein: CASLTNNQPQHF. The CDR3 DNA sequence: TGTGCCAGCTTGACGAACAATCAGCCCCAGCATTTT.

Only one count was recorded for this clone. This chain links TRBV7-9 with TRBJ1-1; TRBD1 is a possible D gene (6 bases). Between the trimmed V and J ends, which lost 2 bases and 1 base, there was a span of 17 bases. CDR1 SEHNR and CDR2 FQNEAQ come from the germline V gene (reference sequence). This CDR3 spans 17 amino acids. The CDR3 region has the DNA TGTGCCAGCAGCTTAAAGCACAGGGCCGATGGGAACACTGAAGCTTTCTTT. Translating gives CASSLKHRADGNTEAFF. Filled out from reference TRBV7-9 and TRBJ1-1, the complete variable domain reads DTGVSQNPRHKITKRGQNVTFRCDPISEHNRLYWYRQTLGQGPEFLTYFQNEAQLEKSRLLSDRFSAERPKGSFSTLEIQRTEQGDSAMYLCASSLKHRADGNTEAFFGQGTRLTVV.

This clone was seen a few times. The rearrangement uses TRBV18 and TRBJ1-2; 10 bases match TRBD1. The CDR3 has 14 residues. V trimming: 6 bases; J trimming: 6 bases; junction bases outside the gene matches: 7. Germline CDR1 and CDR2: KGHSH and LQKENI. The CDR3 DNA sequence: TGTGCCAGCTCGTCGACAGGGGGCAAGGATGGCTACACCTTC. Its protein product is CASSSTGGKDGYTF.

This rearrangement joins TRBV6-5 to TRBJ1-4; D remains ambiguous. Trimming took 6 bases from V and 4 from J, leaving 12 bases between them. The CDR3 runs 14 residues. Germline V CDR1 and CDR2: MNHEY, SVGAGI. In DNA, the CDR3 is TGTGCCAGCAGATCTCCTGTGGGTAATGAAAAACTGTTTTTT. Protein sequence: CASRSPVGNEKLFF.

This chain connects TRBV6-6 to TRBJ2-5; TRBD2 agrees at 11 bases. Germline V lookup: CDR1 MNHNY, CDR2 SVGAGI (reference sequence). The CDR3 contains 16 residues. The V and J ends lost 1 base and 4 bases, in that order; junction bases with no gene match: 5. The CDR3 sequence is CASSYFGTSGRETQYF. The CDR3 DNA reads TGTGCCAGCAGTTACTTCGGGACTAGCGGCCGAGAGACCCAGTACTTC.

This clone was observed a few times. V gene TRBV7-9 combines with J gene TRBJ1-5; the D gene is possibly TRBD1 (5 bases). CDR1 and CDR2 from the germline V gene are SEHNR and FQNEAQ (reference sequence). CDR3 length: 14 amino acids. The germline V and J ends were trimmed by 3 bases and 5 bases, with 11 bases remaining between them. The CDR3 DNA is TGTGCCAGCAGCTTTGTAGGGGACGATCAGCCCCAGCATTTT. Translation: CASSFVGDDQPQHF. Combining the CDR3 with reference TRBV7-9 and TRBJ1-5 gives the whole variable domain DTGVSQNPRHKITKRGQNVTFRCDPISEHNRLYWYRQTLGQGPEFLTYFQNEAQLEKSRLLSDRFSAERPKGSFSTLEIQRTEQGDSAMYLCASSFVGDDQPQHFGDGTRLSIL.

The chain employs TRBV28 and TRBJ1-3; no clear D gene. The germline V gene has CDR1 MDHEN and CDR2 SYDVKM. The CDR3 is 17 amino acids. V lost 1 base and J 0 bases, leaving 13 bases between the germline ends. The CDR3 bases are TGTGCCAGCAGTTTATATGGGGTCCCGGGCTCTGGAAACACCATATATTTT. This translates into CASSLYGVPGSGNTIYF.

The chain recombines TRBV27 with TRBJ1-3, with 7 bases that match TRBD1. Losses at the gene ends were 2 bases for V and 0 bases for J; bases not matched to a gene: 4. The germline V gene has CDR1 MNHEY and CDR2 SMNVEV (reference sequence). The CDR3 extends over 16 amino acids. This CDR3 reads CASSLRGPDSGNTIYF. The CDR3 coding sequence is TGTGCCAGCAGTTTAAGGGGGCCGGACTCTGGAAACACCATATATTTT.

This clone was found a few times. At one end the junction does not follow the germline gene, possibly because of a read error. The chain is built from TRBV7-6 and TRBJ1-6; D possibly corresponds to TRBD1 (5 bases). Germline V lookup: CDR1 SGHVS, CDR2 FNYEAQ. The CDR3 length is 15 residues. In nucleotides, the CDR3 is TGTGCCAGCAGCCTAGCCGCCAGGGTTGAGTCACCCCTCCACTTT. This sequence encodes CASSLAARVESPLHF.

V gene TRBV4-1 combines with J gene TRBJ2-2, with TRBD1 matching over 9 bases. Germline V CDR1 and CDR2: MGHRA, YSYEKL. This CDR3 contains 16 residues. Trimming removed 1 base from V and 5 bases from J; junction bases left unmatched: 5. CDR3 nucleotides: TGCGCCAGCAGCCAAGGGAACAGGGGGCAGACCGGGGAGCTGTTTTTT. Translation: CASSQGNRGQTGELFF.

V usage is TRBV7-9 and J usage is TRBJ2-5; D is uncertain. CDR1 SEHNR and CDR2 FQNEAQ come from the germline V gene (reference sequence). With 8 bases removed from V and 1 base from J, the gap between germline ends came to 17 bases. The CDR3 consists of 15 residues. The CDR3 reads CASGILSAPQETQYF. Here the CDR3 DNA reads TGTGCCAGCGGCATACTCAGCGCTCCCCAAGAGACCCAGTACTTC.

This clone was seen a handful of times. V and J are TRBV2 and TRBJ1-1; D might be TRBD1 (6 bases). The germline V gene encodes CDR1 SNHLY and CDR2 FYNNEI. The CDR3 runs to 13 residues. Trimming removed 5 bases from V and 1 base from J, with 8 bases in between. This CDR3 is CASSLDRNTEAFF. The CDR3, as DNA: TGTGCCAGCAGTCTGGACAGGAACACTGAAGCTTTCTTT.

This clone was found once. The V call is TRBV5-5, the J call TRBJ2-3, with D possibly TRBD2 on 6 matching bases. Germline V CDR1 and CDR2: SGHKS, YYEKEE (reference sequence). The CDR3 spans 13 residues. Between the trimmed V and J ends, which lost 0 bases and 4 bases, there was a span of 6 bases. This CDR3 is CASSLAGADTQYF. In DNA, the CDR3 is TGTGCCAGCAGCTTGGCGGGGGCAGATACGCAGTATTTT.

This clone was seen only a few times. This chain uses TRBV7-9 with TRBJ2-1, with TRBD1 identical over 8 bases. Losses at the gene ends were 3 bases for V and 0 bases for J; bases not matched to a gene: 4. CDR1 and CDR2 (germline): SEHNR, FQNEAQ (reference sequence). The CDR3 is made up of 16 amino acids. CDR3 region: CASSFQGASSYNEQFF. The CDR3 DNA sequence: TGTGCCAGCAGCTTCCAGGGGGCTAGCTCCTACAATGAGCAGTTCTTC.

This chain connects TRBV7-9 to TRBJ2-2; tentative D call: TRBD2 (5 bases). Germline V CDR1 and CDR2: SEHNR, FQNEAQ (reference sequence). V shed 2 bases and J shed 3 bases, with 16 bases lying between them. The CDR3 is 17 amino acids. The CDR3 is CASSLSPGIVDTGELFF. As DNA, the CDR3 is TGTGCCAGCAGCTTATCCCCCGGGATCGTTGACACCGGGGAGCTGTTTTTT. The full variable domain, rest sourced from reference TRBV7-9 and TRBJ2-2, is DTGVSQNPRHKITKRGQNVTFRCDPISEHNRLYWYRQTLGQGPEFLTYFQNEAQLEKSRLLSDRFSAERPKGSFSTLEIQRTEQGDSAMYLCASSLSPGIVDTGELFFGEGSRLTVL.